This T cell receptor beta chain was captured in a study of neurological immune-mediated disorders. The germline CDR1 and CDR2 sequences are SEHNR and FQNEAQ (reference sequence). Deletions cut 0 bases from V and 11 bases from J, with 11 bases between. The CDR3 contains 14 residues. This clonotype was seen ten or more times. The cDNA came from 5'RACE, which used 10-nucleotide random UMIs. In TCRdb, the 5' RACE reads were re-called with MiXCR into one record per CDR3 protein. The table shows tens of thousands of distinct CDR3 sequences, with just under 4.5% occurring only once. This clonotype originated in a woman in her sixties with multiple sclerosis. The rearrangement links TRBV7-9 to TRBJ1-6; tentatively, D is TRBD1 (6 bases). The sequenced sample was PBMCs. The CDR3 region has the DNA TGTGCCAGCAGCTTAGCAGGGGCAGGGGCACCCCTCCACTTT. This encodes CASSLAGAGAPLHF.